What follows are 22 T cell receptor beta chains derived from one specimen sequenced in a study of cytomegalovirus exposure and HLA in healthy donors. Some clones are missing from TCRdb's copy, which holds only in-frame ones; the method was immunoSEQ multiplex PCR. Altogether 150,000 to 200,000 clones are present, more than 75% being singletons, with the ten largest covering roughly 1.5%. Specimen: PBMCs. These receptors all stem from a woman between 18 and 29 years old in good health and CMV-seronegative.

The rearrangement uses TRBV30 and TRBJ1-1; a weak D match, TRBD1 (6 bases). V was trimmed by 4 bases and J by 1 base, leaving 10 bases between them. This CDR3 has 13 residues. Germline CDR1 GTSNPN, CDR2 SVGIG (reference sequence). Here the CDR3 DNA reads TGTGCCTGGACCCGGACAGAGAACACTGAAGCTTTCTTT. Amino acids: CAWTRTENTEAFF.

The chain combines TRBV6-5 with TRBJ1-2; 7 bases line up with TRBD1. V trimming: 8 bases; J trimming: 4 bases; junction bases outside the gene matches: 10. Germline V lookup: CDR1 MNHEY, CDR2 SVGAGI. The CDR3 is 14 residues long. The DNA of the CDR3 is TGTGCCAGCCAGGACAGGTTCCAGCTCTATGGCTACACCTTC. Amino acids: CASQDRFQLYGYTF.

This rearrangement joins TRBV18 to TRBJ1-1, with D possibly matching TRBD1 (5 bases). Germline assignment: CDR1 KGHSH and CDR2 LQKENI. The CDR3 sequence is 13 residues long. The V gene lost 0 bases and the J gene lost 8 bases, with 10 bases spanning the gap. CDR3 in amino acids: CASSPPGGVEAFF. CDR3 DNA: TGTGCCAGCTCACCACCGGGGGGGGTAGAAGCTTTCTTT.

The CDR3 spells CASSPYGGVAGRAGGEQYF. The DNA for the CDR3 is TGTGCCAGCAGCCCATACGGGGGGGTAGCCGGGAGGGCCGGCGGCGAGCAGTACTTC. The chain couples TRBV7-6 to TRBJ2-7; 8 nucleotides align to TRBD2. The CDR3 sequence is 19 residues long. CDR1 is SGHVS and CDR2 is FNYEAQ in the germline V gene. V lost 5 bases, J lost 6 bases, and 24 bases stayed unmatched.

The chain links TRBV19 to TRBJ2-7; possibly TRBD1 for D (6 bases). The V and J ends lost 3 bases and 4 bases respectively, with 10 bases between them. There are 13 residues in the CDR3. Germline V gene data show CDR1 as LNHDA and CDR2 as SQIVND (reference sequence). The CDR3 coding sequence is TGTGCCAGTAGTATGACAGGTCGGTACGAGCAGTACTTC. This encodes CASSMTGRYEQYF.

This sequence joins TRBV19 and TRBJ2-3, with TRBD2 matching 12 bases. This CDR3 spans 15 amino acids. V shed 5 bases, J shed 5 bases, and the junction held 5 bases outside the gene matches. Germline CDR1 reads LNHDA; CDR2 reads SQIVND (reference sequence). DNA of the CDR3: TGTGCCAGTAGTTCTAGCGGGAGGGCCTTAGATACGCAGTATTTT. Amino acid sequence: CASSSSGRALDTQYF.

This rearrangement joins TRBV7-2 to TRBJ2-1, with unresolved D. This CDR3 has 14 residues. Germline V gene sequence: CDR1 SGHTA, CDR2 FQGNSA. V was clipped by 7 bases and J by 0 bases, with 10 bases between them. The CDR3 sequence is CASKSASSYNEQFF. CDR3 DNA: TGTGCCAGCAAGAGTGCTAGCTCCTACAATGAGCAGTTCTTC.

The gene calls are TRBV6-1 and TRBJ1-4; D might be TRBD1 (5 bases). From germline, CDR1 is MNHNS and CDR2 SASEGT. Deletions cut 5 bases from V and 5 bases from J, with 15 bases between. This CDR3 contains 15 residues. DNA for the CDR3: TGTGCCAGCAGTCTTCAGGGTTGGCAGAATGAAAAACTGTTTTTT. Translation: CASSLQGWQNEKLFF.

The chain carries TRBV5-6 and TRBJ2-2, with D unclear. The germline CDR1 and CDR2 sequences are SGHDT and YYEEEE. This CDR3 has 16 residues. V dropped 4 bases and J dropped 4 bases, with 17 bases sitting between them. CDR3 amino acids: CASSPRPDWVTGELFF. The CDR3 bases are TGTGCCAGCAGCCCGCGGCCAGATTGGGTCACCGGGGAGCTGTTTTTT.

The chain is built from TRBV5-1 and TRBJ2-7; D not resolved. Per the germline V gene, CDR1 is SGHRS and CDR2 is YFSETQ. Trimming took off 4 bases at V and 3 bases at J, with 8 bases between the two ends. The CDR3 spans 12 residues. Here the CDR3 DNA reads TGCGCCAGCAGCAGTGACAACTACGAGCAGTACTTC. This gives the protein CASSSDNYEQYF.

In this sample, this clone turned up once. The chain is built from TRBV10-3 and TRBJ1-3; weak D call: TRBD1 (5 bases). CDR1 and CDR2 from the germline V gene are ENHRY and SYGVKD. The CDR3 contains 15 residues. V was pared by 4 bases and J by 0 bases, with 10 bases between. This CDR3 reads CAISVGHYSGNTIYF. In DNA form, the CDR3 reads TGTGCCATCAGTGTCGGACATTACTCTGGAAACACCATATATTTT.

The chain uses TRBV28 and TRBJ1-1; no clear D. The V gene lost 3 bases and the J gene lost 5 bases, with 16 bases spanning the gap. The CDR3 has 15 amino acids. Per the germline V gene, CDR1 is MDHEN and CDR2 is SYDVKM. The DNA for the CDR3 is TGTGCCAGCAGTTTGAGGAGGGCGCGAGGTACTGAAGCTTTCTTT. This sequence encodes CASSLRRARGTEAFF.

In this sample, this clone turned up a few times. The V gene is TRBV14, the J gene TRBJ1-6; a weak D match, TRBD1 (5 bases). The CDR3 loop spans 16 amino acids. Germline V gene data show CDR1 as SGHDN and CDR2 as FVKESK. V lost 4 bases and J lost 7, with 17 bases in between. CDR3 in DNA: TGTGCCAGCAGCCTGATCTCGGGACGGGAGAATTCACCCCTCCACTTT. This codes for CASSLISGRENSPLHF.

V and J are TRBV19 and TRBJ1-2; 9 nucleotides line up with TRBD1. The length of the CDR3 is 13 residues. J gave up 13 bases and V 0 bases, and 6 bases lay outside the gene matches. Germline CDR1 is LNHDA and CDR2 is SQIVND (reference sequence). This chain's CDR3 is CASSIDIGTGTTF. CDR3 sequence (DNA): TGTGCCAGTAGTATAGATATCGGGACAGGGACCACCTTC.

This chain joins TRBV7-6 and TRBJ2-5; D possibly corresponds to TRBD1 (6 bases). The CDR3 totals 14 residues. V was cut by 4 bases and J by 5 bases, with 14 bases left in between. Germline-derived CDR1 and CDR2 are SGHVS and FNYEAQ. The CDR3 region is CASSSVTGLETQYF. The CDR3 DNA follows: TGTGCCAGCAGCTCCGTCACAGGGTTGGAGACCCAGTACTTC.

This chain joins TRBV18 and TRBJ1-1; D gene unclear. CDR1 is KGHSH and CDR2 is LQKENI in the germline V gene. The CDR3 is 13 residues long. The ends were cut back, 6 bases at V and 5 bases at J, with 13 bases in the middle. The DNA of the CDR3 is TGTGCCAGCTCTCCCGGGGTTGTGACTGAAGCTTTCTTT. Translated, it gives CASSPGVVTEAFF.

The V gene is TRBV6-1, the J gene TRBJ2-1; 12 bases map to TRBD2. With 1 base clipped from V and 6 bases from J, the junction kept 4 bases outside the gene matches. Germline V CDR1 and CDR2: MNHNS, SASEGT. The CDR3 runs to 16 residues. The CDR3 DNA reads as TGTGCCAGCAGTGAAGGACTAGCGGGGGCCCTCAATGAGCAGTTCTTC. It specifies CASSEGLAGALNEQFF.

This chain connects TRBV27 to TRBJ1-1; D ambiguous. From germline, CDR1 is MNHEY and CDR2 SMNVEV (reference sequence). V was trimmed by 6 bases and J by 4 bases, leaving 6 bases between them. The CDR3 is 11 amino acids. The chain's CDR3 is CASRRGTEAFF. CDR3 nucleotide sequence: TGTGCCAGCAGGCGGGGCACTGAAGCTTTCTTT.

This clone came up a few times. The V call is TRBV10-2, the J call TRBJ1-4; TRBD1 matches at 9 bases. Germline-derived CDR1 and CDR2 are WSHSY and SAAADI. Trimming cost V 7 bases and J 8 bases; bases outside gene matches: 8. This CDR3 is 14 amino acids long. The CDR3 nucleotides are TGCGCCAGCATGACGGGACAGGGAAGGGAAAAACTGTTTTTT. Encoded protein: CASMTGQGREKLFF.

The chain recombines TRBV29-1 with TRBJ1-2; 8 positions match TRBD1. The CDR3 runs 13 residues. V was clipped by 6 bases and J by 3 bases; unmatched bases: 6. Germline CDR1 SQVTM, CDR2 ANQGSEA. The CDR3, as DNA: TGCAGCGTCCGCCCGGACAGGGACTATGGCTACACCTTC. Translating it yields CSVRPDRDYGYTF. The full variable domain, with the rest looked up from reference TRBV29-1 and TRBJ1-2, is SAVISQKPSRDICQRGTSLTIQCQVDSQVTMMFWYRQQPGQSLTLIATANQGSEATYESGFVIDKFPISRPNLTFSTLTVSNMSPEDSSIYLCSVRPDRDYGYTFGSGTRLTVV.

The V gene is TRBV4-1, the J gene TRBJ1-2; 9 nucleotides agree with TRBD1. V lost 4 bases and J lost 0; bases outside the gene matches: 9. Germline V gives CDR1 MGHRA, CDR2 YSYEKL. This CDR3 has 17 residues. The CDR3 DNA reads as TGCGCCAGCAGCCCGGGACAGGGACCCACGGCTAACTATGGCTACACCTTC. Translation: CASSPGQGPTANYGYTF.

This clone appeared a few times. The chain links TRBV30 to TRBJ1-1, with a tentative D call TRBD1 (5 bases). With 8 bases removed from V and 1 base from J, the gap between germline ends came to 14 bases. The CDR3 length is 13 residues. Germline values: CDR1 GTSNPN, CDR2 SVGIG (reference sequence). The CDR3 DNA reads as TGTGCCGGCTCGGGGGTGCGGAACACTGAAGCTTTCTTT. Translated: CAGSGVRNTEAFF.